This passage covers 24 T cell receptor beta chains from one sample sequenced in a study of cytotoxic CD8 clonotypes in ibrutinib-treated CLL. Assay: immunoSEQ multiplex PCR; the TCRdb copy retains only in-frame clones and omits some. The sample includes roughly 150,000 clones, 81% of them seen just once. Sequenced material: PBMCs, taken after 12 months of ibrutinib treatment. Source of these receptors: a human donor with chronic lymphocytic leukemia.

This clone has only one observation. The gene calls are TRBV6-5 and TRBJ2-3, with D perhaps assigned TRBD1 or TRBD2 (6 bases each). Trimming took 7 bases from V and 5 from J, leaving 16 bases between them. The CDR3 has 14 residues. CDR1 and CDR2 from the germline V gene are MNHEY and SVGAGI. CDR3 protein: CASMRGGGEDTQYF. DNA for the CDR3: TGTGCCAGCATGAGAGGAGGGGGTGAAGATACGCAGTATTTT.

The chain carries TRBV19 and TRBJ1-1; tentative D call: TRBD1 (5 bases). The V end lost 6 bases, the J end lost 4 bases, and 12 bases lay between the germline ends. This CDR3 is built from 13 residues. Germline-derived CDR1 and CDR2 are LNHDA and SQIVND (reference sequence). For the CDR3, the DNA is TGTGCCAGTAGGGTGTATCAGGGCACTGAAGCTTTCTTT. The encoded protein is CASRVYQGTEAFF.

J is TRBJ1-4 and V is TRBV7-3, with a weak D call TRBD1 (5 bases). V was clipped by 2 bases and J by 0 bases, with 10 bases between them. CDR3 length: 16 amino acids. Germline CDR1 SGHTA, CDR2 FQGTGA. CDR3 in DNA: TGTGCCAGCAGCTTAGGAGGGGCTACAACTAATGAAAAACTGTTTTTT. Amino acids: CASSLGGATTNEKLFF.

With respect to this clone: Other DNA sequences of this sample code for an identical CDR3. This chain links TRBV6-5 with TRBJ2-7; D is uncertain. The CDR3 spans 11 residues. Germline loops: CDR1 MNHEY, CDR2 SVGAGI. The ends were cut back, 5 bases at V and 3 bases at J, with 5 bases in the middle. The CDR3 DNA sequence: TGTGCCAGCAGTGCCGGCTACGAGCAGTACTTC. The encoded protein is CASSAGYEQYF.

V is TRBV20-1 and J is TRBJ2-1; TRBD2 is a possible D gene (6 bases). Germline V gene data show CDR1 as DFQATT and CDR2 as SNEGSKA (reference sequence). This CDR3 contains 11 residues. Trimming took off 5 bases at V and 8 bases at J, with 10 bases between the two ends. For the CDR3, the DNA is TGCAGTGCTGGGGCTAGCGATGAGCAGTTCTTC. It codes for CSAGASDEQFF.

This rearrangement joins TRBV27 to TRBJ2-7; 9 bases are shared with TRBD2. Germline values: CDR1 MNHEY, CDR2 SMNVEV (reference sequence). The CDR3 sequence is 15 residues long. V lost 2 bases, J lost 3 bases, and 5 bases stayed unmatched. CDR3 in amino acids: CASSLKASGVYEQYF. CDR3 nucleotides: TGTGCCAGCAGTTTAAAGGCTAGCGGGGTCTACGAGCAGTACTTC.

The V and J genes are TRBV6-1 and TRBJ2-7; no reliable D call. Germline V gene data show CDR1 as MNHNS and CDR2 as SASEGT. The V and J ends lost 8 bases and 3 bases respectively, with 5 bases between them. The CDR3 length is 10 residues. CDR3 nucleotide sequence: TGTGCCAGCGGCGTCTACGAGCAGTACTTC. It translates to CASGVYEQYF.

The V and J genes are TRBV5-1 and TRBJ2-1, with TRBD1 identical over 10 bases. CDR3 size: 15 residues. Germline CDR1 reads SGHRS; CDR2 reads YFSETQ. V was pared by 5 bases and J by 8 bases, with 10 bases of the junction left unmatched. Here the CDR3 reads CASRAYGTGVDEQFF. The CDR3 coding sequence is TGCGCCAGCAGAGCTTACGGGACAGGGGTAGATGAGCAGTTCTTC.

This clone was seen once. CDR3: CASSRSNEQFF. The CDR3 region has the DNA TGTGCCAGCAGCCGATCCAATGAGCAGTTCTTC. The chain is built from TRBV16 and TRBJ2-1; D uncertain. This CDR3 has 11 residues. Per the germline V gene, CDR1 is KGHSY and CDR2 is FQNENV. V was cut by 4 bases and J by 6 bases, with 4 bases left in between.

The chain employs TRBV19 and TRBJ1-5; the D gene is possibly TRBD1 (6 bases). This CDR3 has 17 amino acids. Germline CDR1 and CDR2: LNHDA and SQIVND (reference sequence). V was clipped by 5 bases and J by 3 bases, with 20 bases between them. In DNA form, the CDR3 reads TGTGCCAGTAGTTCCCCCGGGGGCCGCGCTTACAATCAGCCCCAGCATTTT. It encodes CASSSPGGRAYNQPQHF.

V gene TRBV7-8 combines with J gene TRBJ2-5; TRBD1 matches at 8 bases. The CDR3 covers 14 residues. Germline loops: CDR1 SGHVS, CDR2 FQNEAQ. V lost 1 base to trimming and J lost 3 bases; unmatched junction nucleotides: 1. Written as DNA, the CDR3 is TGTGCCAGCAGCTTAGGGACAGGGAAAGAGACCCAGTACTTC. Its translation: CASSLGTGKETQYF.

J is TRBJ1-6 and V is TRBV9, with TRBD1 matching over 10 bases. Losses at the gene ends were 3 bases for V and 5 bases for J; bases not matched to a gene: 17. CDR1 SGDLS and CDR2 YYNGEE come from the germline V gene. The CDR3 has 20 amino acids. DNA for the CDR3: TGTGCCAGCAGCGCCTCGACAGGGGGCAGGGTATGGGTAGATAATTCACCCCTCCACTTT. Translating gives CASSASTGGRVWVDNSPLHF. Using reference TRBV9 and TRBJ1-6 for the parts outside the CDR3, the full variable domain is DSGVTQTPKHLITATGQRVTLRCSPRSGDLSVYWYQQSLDQGLQFLIQYYNGEERAKGNILERFSAQQFPDLHSELNLSSLELGDSALYFCASSASTGGRVWVDNSPLHFGNGTRLTVT.

The V call is TRBV28, the J call TRBJ2-1; tentative D call: TRBD2 (6 bases). Germline V gene lookup returns CDR1 MDHEN and CDR2 SYDVKM. V lost 3 bases and J lost 7, with 10 bases in between. The CDR3 loop spans 13 amino acids. CDR3 in DNA: TGTGCCAGCAGTTTTGGGGGGTGGAATGAGCAGTTCTTC. It encodes CASSFGGWNEQFF.

The rearrangement joins TRBV5-1 to TRBJ2-5; D unresolved. CDR3 length: 16 amino acids. The ends were cut back, 2 bases at V and 3 bases at J, with 17 bases in the middle. Germline V gene sequence: CDR1 SGHRS, CDR2 YFSETQ. CDR3 in amino acids: CASSLARFGLEETQYF. CDR3 bases: TGCGCCAGCAGCTTAGCAAGGTTTGGGTTGGAAGAGACCCAGTACTTC.

This chain joins TRBV18 and TRBJ1-5, with 10 bases fitting TRBD1. The V gene's germline CDR1 is KGHSH and CDR2 LQKENI. Trimming at V came to 5 bases and at J to 5 bases, leaving 9 bases not matched to a gene. This CDR3 spans 16 amino acids. The CDR3 DNA follows: TGTGCCAGCTCAGCCGACAGGGGGCTCAGGTATCAGCCCCAGCATTTT. This gives the protein CASSADRGLRYQPQHF.

The rearrangement uses TRBV11-2 and TRBJ2-2; D not resolved. The V gene's germline CDR1 is SGHAT and CDR2 FQNNGV. The CDR3 is made up of 13 amino acids. V was shortened by 6 bases and J by 0 bases, with 5 bases between the two germline ends. The CDR3 DNA reads as TGTGCCAGCAGTTTTGCGAACACCGGGGAGCTGTTTTTT. Translation gives CASSFANTGELFF.

In its sample, this clone was seen a few times. The genes are TRBV7-9 and TRBJ2-7; D unclear. CDR1 and CDR2 from the germline V gene are SEHNR and FQNEAQ (reference sequence). Deletions cut 3 bases from V and 6 bases from J, with 18 bases between. CDR3 length: 15 residues. CDR3 in DNA: TGTGCCAGCAGCTTGGATGGGCAGGCGGTACGCGAGCAGTACTTC. Translation gives CASSLDGQAVREQYF.

Notes on this clone: A junction boundary mismatches the germline segment, possibly from a read error. This chain joins TRBV2 and TRBJ1-1; 8 bases map to TRBD1. The germline CDR1 and CDR2 sequences are SNHLY and FYNNEI. The CDR3 is 14 residues long. The CDR3, as DNA: TGTGCCAGCAGAGGACAGGGACGGAACACTGAAGTTTTCTTT. It codes for CASRGQGRNTEVFF.

The chain couples TRBV29-1 to TRBJ1-1; D unclear. The V gene's germline CDR1 is SQVTM and CDR2 ANQGSEA. Trimming shortened V by 1 base and J by 1 base, and 7 bases separated the two germline ends. The CDR3 has 13 residues. CDR3 sequence reads: CSVEGAANTEAFF. CDR3 nucleotides: TGCAGCGTTGAAGGAGCGGCGAACACTGAAGCTTTCTTT.

The chain uses TRBV7-8 and TRBJ1-1; D possibly corresponds to TRBD1 (5 bases). The CDR3 is 13 residues long. Germline CDR1 is SGHVS and CDR2 is FQNEAQ. V lost 5 bases and J lost 1, with 8 bases in between. CDR3 region: CASSRTRNTEAFF. In DNA form, the CDR3 reads TGTGCCAGCAGCCGGACAAGGAACACTGAAGCTTTCTTT.

The chain joins TRBV6-5 to TRBJ2-2; 8 nucleotides match TRBD1. In germline, CDR1 is MNHEY, CDR2 SVGAGI. Trimming cost V 6 bases and J 13 bases; bases outside gene matches: 7. CDR3 length equals 12 residues. For the CDR3, the DNA is TGTGCCAGCAGGTTCGGACAGGGAGGGCTGTTTTTT. It yields the protein CASRFGQGGLFF.

This clone was detected a few times. The rearrangement joins TRBV2 to TRBJ1-2; TRBD1 is a possible D gene (5 bases). V was pared by 10 bases and J by 9 bases, with 18 bases between. Germline CDR1 SNHLY, CDR2 FYNNEI. This CDR3 comprises 12 residues. CDR3 nucleotides: TGTGCCATCGACGGGGGAGCGAAGCGCTACACCTTC. Translating gives CAIDGGAKRYTF.

The chain has TRBV7-6 and TRBJ2-5; perhaps TRBD2 as D (5 bases). The CDR3 consists of 15 residues. Between the trimmed V and J ends, which lost 0 bases and 3 bases, there was a span of 11 bases. Per the germline V gene, CDR1 is SGHVS and CDR2 is FNYEAQ. As DNA, the CDR3 is TGTGCCAGCAGCTTAGCGCTCGGAGCGGAAGAGACCCAGTACTTC. Translating gives CASSLALGAEETQYF.

This CDR3 is CASSIVASTDTQYF. DNA for the CDR3: TGTGCCAGTAGTATAGTCGCGAGCACAGATACGCAGTATTTT. The chain couples TRBV19 to TRBJ2-3; D gene ambiguous. This CDR3 comprises 14 residues. The V end was cut by 1 base, the J end by 0 bases, with 5 bases between. Per the germline V gene, CDR1 is LNHDA and CDR2 is SQIVND (reference sequence).